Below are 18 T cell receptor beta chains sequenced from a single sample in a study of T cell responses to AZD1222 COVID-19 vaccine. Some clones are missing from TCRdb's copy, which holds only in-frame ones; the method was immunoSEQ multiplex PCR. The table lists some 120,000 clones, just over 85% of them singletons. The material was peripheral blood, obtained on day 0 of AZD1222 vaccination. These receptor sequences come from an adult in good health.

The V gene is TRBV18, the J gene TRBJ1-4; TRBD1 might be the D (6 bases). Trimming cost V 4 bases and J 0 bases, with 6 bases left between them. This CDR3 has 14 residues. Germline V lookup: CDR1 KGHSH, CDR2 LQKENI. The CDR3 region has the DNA TGTGCCAGCTCACAGGGGGCAACTAATGAAAAACTGTTTTTT. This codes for CASSQGATNEKLFF. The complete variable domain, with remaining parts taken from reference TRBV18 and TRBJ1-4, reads NAGVMQNPRHLVRRRGQEARLRCSPMKGHSHVYWYRQLPEEGLKFMVYLQKENIIDESGMPKERFSAEFPKEGPSILRIQQVVRGDSAAYFCASSQGATNEKLFFGSGTQLSVL.

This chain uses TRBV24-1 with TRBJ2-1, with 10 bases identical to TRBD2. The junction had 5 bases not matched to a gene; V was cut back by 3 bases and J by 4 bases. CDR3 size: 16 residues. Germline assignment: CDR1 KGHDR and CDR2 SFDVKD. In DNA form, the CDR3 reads TGTGCCACCAGTGATGCTAGCGGGGGTTTTTACAATGAGCAGTTCTTC. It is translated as CATSDASGGFYNEQFF.

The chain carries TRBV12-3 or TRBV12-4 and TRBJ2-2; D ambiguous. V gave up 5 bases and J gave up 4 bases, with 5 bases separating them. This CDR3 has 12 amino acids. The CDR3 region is CASSRGTGELFF. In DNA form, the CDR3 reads TGTGCCAGCAGTCGTGGCACCGGGGAGCTGTTTTTT.

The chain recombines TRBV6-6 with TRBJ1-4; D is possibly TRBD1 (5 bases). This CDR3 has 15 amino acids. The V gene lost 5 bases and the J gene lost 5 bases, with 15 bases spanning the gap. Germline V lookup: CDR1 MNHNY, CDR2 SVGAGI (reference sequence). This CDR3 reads CASSPSRQYNEKLFF. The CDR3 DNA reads TGTGCCAGCAGTCCCTCCAGACAGTACAATGAAAAACTGTTTTTT.

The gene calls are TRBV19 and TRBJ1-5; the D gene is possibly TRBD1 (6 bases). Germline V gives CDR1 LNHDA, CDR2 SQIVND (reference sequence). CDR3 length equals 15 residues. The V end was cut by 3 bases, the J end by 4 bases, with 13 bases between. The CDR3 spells CASSMVSGANQPQHF. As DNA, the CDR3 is TGTGCCAGTAGTATGGTATCGGGGGCAAATCAGCCCCAGCATTTT.

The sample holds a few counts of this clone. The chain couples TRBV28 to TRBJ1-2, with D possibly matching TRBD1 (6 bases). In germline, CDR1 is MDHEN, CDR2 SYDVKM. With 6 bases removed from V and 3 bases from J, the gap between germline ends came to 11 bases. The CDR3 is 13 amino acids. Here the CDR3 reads CASRKGGDYGYTF. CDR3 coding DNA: TGTGCCAGCAGGAAAGGGGGGGACTATGGCTACACCTTC.

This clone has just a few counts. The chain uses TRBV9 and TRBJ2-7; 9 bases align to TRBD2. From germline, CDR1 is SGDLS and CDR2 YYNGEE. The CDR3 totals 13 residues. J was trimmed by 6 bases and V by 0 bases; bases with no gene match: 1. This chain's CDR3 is CASSVEAGGEQYF. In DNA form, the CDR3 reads TGTGCCAGCAGCGTAGAAGCGGGAGGCGAGCAGTACTTC.

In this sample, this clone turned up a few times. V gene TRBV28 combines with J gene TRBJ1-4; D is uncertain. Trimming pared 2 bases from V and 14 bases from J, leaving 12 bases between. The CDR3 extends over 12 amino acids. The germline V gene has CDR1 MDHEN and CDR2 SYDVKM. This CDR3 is CASSLTLSYLFF. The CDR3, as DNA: TGTGCCAGCAGTTTAACCCTCTCCTACCTGTTTTTT.

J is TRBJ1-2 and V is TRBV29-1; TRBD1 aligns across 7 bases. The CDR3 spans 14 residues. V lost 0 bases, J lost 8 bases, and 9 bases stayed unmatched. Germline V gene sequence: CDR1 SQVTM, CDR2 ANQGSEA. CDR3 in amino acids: CSVEDQAGGEGYTF. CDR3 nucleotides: TGCAGCGTTGAAGATCAGGCAGGGGGGGAAGGCTACACCTTC.

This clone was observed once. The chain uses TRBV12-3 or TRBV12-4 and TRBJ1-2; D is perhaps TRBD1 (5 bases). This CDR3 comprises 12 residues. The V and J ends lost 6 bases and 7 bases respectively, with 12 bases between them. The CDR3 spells CASRGDGAGYTF. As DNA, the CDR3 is TGTGCCAGCAGAGGGGACGGCGCTGGCTACACCTTC.

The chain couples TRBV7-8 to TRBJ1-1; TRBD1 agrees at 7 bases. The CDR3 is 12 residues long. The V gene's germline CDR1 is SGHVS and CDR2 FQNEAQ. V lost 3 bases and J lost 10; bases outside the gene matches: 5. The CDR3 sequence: CASSLEGTAAFF. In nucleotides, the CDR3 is TGTGCCAGCAGCTTGGAAGGGACAGCAGCTTTCTTT.

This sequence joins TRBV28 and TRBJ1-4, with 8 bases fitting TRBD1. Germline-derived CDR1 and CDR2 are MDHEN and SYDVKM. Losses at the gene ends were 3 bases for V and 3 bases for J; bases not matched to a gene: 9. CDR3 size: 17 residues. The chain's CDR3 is CASSLPRGRGANEKLFF. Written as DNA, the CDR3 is TGTGCCAGCAGTTTGCCCAGGGGGCGAGGTGCTAATGAAAAACTGTTTTTT. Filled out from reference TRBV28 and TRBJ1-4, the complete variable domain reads DVKVTQSSRYLVKRTGEKVFLECVQDMDHENMFWYRQDPGLGLRLIYFSYDVKMKEKGDIPEGYSVSREKKERFSLILESASTNQTSMYLCASSLPRGRGANEKLFFGSGTQLSVL.

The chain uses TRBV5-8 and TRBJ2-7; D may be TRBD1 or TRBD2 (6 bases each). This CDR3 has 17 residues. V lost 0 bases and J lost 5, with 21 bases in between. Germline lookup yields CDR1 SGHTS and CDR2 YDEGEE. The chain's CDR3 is CASSLEGGRGWGHEQYF. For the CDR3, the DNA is TGTGCCAGCAGCTTGGAGGGGGGCCGAGGATGGGGCCACGAGCAGTACTTC.

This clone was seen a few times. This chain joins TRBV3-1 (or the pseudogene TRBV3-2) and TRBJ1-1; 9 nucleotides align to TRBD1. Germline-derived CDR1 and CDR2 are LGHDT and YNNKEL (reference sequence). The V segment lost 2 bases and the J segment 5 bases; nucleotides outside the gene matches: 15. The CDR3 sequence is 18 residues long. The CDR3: CASSQPYSSGTGRTEAFF. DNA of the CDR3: TGTGCCAGCAGCCAACCTTATTCGTCCGGGACAGGGCGAACTGAAGCTTTCTTT.

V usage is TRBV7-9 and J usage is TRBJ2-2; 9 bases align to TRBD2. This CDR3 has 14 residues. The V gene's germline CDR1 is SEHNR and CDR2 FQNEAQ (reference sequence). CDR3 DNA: TGTGCGAAAGAGGGGACTAGCTTCACCGGGGAGCTGTTTTTT. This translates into CAKEGTSFTGELFF.

CDR3 protein: CASSADRDEKLFF. The DNA of the CDR3 is TGTGCCAGTAGTGCCGACAGGGACGAAAAACTGTTTTTT. This chain joins TRBV19 and TRBJ1-4, with TRBD1 matching over 7 bases. The CDR3 has 13 residues. Germline trimming cut 5 bases from V and 8 bases from J; bases unmatched to any gene: 5. The V gene's germline CDR1 is LNHDA and CDR2 SQIVND (reference sequence). Drawing the rest from reference TRBV19 and TRBJ1-4, the complete variable domain is DGGITQSPKYLFRKEGQNVTLSCEQNLNHDAMYWYRQDPGQGLRLIYYSQIVNDFQKGDIAEGYSVSREKKESFPLTVTSAQKNPTAFYLCASSADRDEKLFFGSGTQLSVL.

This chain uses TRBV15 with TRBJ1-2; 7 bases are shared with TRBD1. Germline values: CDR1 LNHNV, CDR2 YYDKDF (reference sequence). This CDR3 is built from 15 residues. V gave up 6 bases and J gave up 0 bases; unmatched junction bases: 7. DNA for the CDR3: TGTGCCACCAGGACCCGGGACAGAGCTAACTATGGCTACACCTTC. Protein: CATRTRDRANYGYTF.

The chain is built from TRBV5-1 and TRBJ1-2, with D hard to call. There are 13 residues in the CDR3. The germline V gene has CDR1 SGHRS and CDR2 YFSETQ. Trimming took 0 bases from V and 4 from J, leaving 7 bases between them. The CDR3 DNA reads TGCGCCAGCAGCTTGGAACGGATCTATGGCTACACCTTC. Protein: CASSLERIYGYTF.